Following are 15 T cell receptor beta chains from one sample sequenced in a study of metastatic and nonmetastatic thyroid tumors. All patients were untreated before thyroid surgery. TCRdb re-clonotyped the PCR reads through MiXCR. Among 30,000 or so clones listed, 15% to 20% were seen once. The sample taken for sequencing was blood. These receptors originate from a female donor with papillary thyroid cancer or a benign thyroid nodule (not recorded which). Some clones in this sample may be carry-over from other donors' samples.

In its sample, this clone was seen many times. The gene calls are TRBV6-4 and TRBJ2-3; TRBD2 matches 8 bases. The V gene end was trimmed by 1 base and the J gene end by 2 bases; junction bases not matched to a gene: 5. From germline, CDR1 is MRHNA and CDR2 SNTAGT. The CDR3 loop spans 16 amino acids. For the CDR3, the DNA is TGTGCCAGCAGTGACTTTGCGGGAGGCAACACAGATACGCAGTATTTT. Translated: CASSDFAGGNTDTQYF.

The CDR3 loop reads CASSMTGGGTYEQYF. In DNA form, the CDR3 reads TGTGCCAGCAGCATGACAGGGGGCGGCACCTACGAGCAGTACTTC. The chain has TRBV7-2 and TRBJ2-7, with 10 bases matching TRBD1. CDR1 SGHTA and CDR2 FQGNSA come from the germline V gene. With 5 bases clipped from V and 2 bases from J, the junction kept 6 bases outside the gene matches. CDR3 length: 15 amino acids.

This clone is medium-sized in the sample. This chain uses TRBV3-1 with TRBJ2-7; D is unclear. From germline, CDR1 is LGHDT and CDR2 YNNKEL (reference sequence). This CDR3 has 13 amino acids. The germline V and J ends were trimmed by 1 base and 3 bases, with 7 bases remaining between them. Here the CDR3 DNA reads TGTGCCAGCAGCCAAGGAGTGGTCTACGAGCAGTACTTC. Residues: CASSQGVVYEQYF.

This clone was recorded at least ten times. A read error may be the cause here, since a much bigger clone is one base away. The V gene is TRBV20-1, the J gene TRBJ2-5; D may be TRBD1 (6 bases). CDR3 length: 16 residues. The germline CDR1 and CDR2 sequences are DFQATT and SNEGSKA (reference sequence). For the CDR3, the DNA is TGCAGTGCTAGAGGCTGGGGACAAAAGATCCAAGAGACCCAGCACTTC. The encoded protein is CSARGWGQKIQETQHF.

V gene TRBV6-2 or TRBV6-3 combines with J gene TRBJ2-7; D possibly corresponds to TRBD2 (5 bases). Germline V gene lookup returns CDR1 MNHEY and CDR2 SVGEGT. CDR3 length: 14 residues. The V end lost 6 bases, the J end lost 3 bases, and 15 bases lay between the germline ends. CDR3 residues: CASRQPGSLYEQYF. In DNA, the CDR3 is TGTGCCAGCAGACAACCGGGATCGCTCTACGAGCAGTACTTC.

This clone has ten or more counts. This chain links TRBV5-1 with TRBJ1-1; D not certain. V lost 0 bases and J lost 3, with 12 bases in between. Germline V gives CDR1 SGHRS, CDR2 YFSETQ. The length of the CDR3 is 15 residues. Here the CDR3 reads CASSLVVPRYTEAFF. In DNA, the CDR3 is TGCGCCAGCAGCTTGGTTGTACCCAGGTACACTGAAGCTTTCTTT.

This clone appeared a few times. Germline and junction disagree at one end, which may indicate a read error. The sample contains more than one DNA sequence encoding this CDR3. The CDR3 DNA reads as TGTGCCAGCAGCGTGCCCCTCCAAGGGATCGACACTGAGGCTTTCTTT. Translated, it gives CASSVPLQGIDTEAFF. The V call is TRBV9, the J call TRBJ1-1; D is uncertain. This CDR3 region has 16 residues. Germline V gives CDR1 SGDLS, CDR2 YYNGEE.

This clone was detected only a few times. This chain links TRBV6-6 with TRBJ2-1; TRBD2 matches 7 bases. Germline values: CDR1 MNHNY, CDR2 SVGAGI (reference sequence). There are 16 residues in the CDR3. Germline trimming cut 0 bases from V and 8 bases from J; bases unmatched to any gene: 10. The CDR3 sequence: CASSYSRDYLYHEQFF. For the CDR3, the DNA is TGTGCCAGCAGTTACTCTCGGGACTACCTTTACCATGAGCAGTTCTTC.

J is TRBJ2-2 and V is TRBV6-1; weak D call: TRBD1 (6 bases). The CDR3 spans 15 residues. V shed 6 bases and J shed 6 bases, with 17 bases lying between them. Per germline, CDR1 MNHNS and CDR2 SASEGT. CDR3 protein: CASRIQQGGAGELFF. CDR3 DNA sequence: TGTGCCAGCAGAATACAACAGGGTGGCGCCGGGGAGCTGTTTTTT.

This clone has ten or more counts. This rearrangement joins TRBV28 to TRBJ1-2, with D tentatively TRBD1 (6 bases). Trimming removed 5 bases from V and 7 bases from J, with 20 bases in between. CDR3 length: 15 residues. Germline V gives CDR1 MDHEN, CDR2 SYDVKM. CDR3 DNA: TGTGCCAGCAGTCCCACCCCAGGGGCACTTTCTGGCTACACCTTC. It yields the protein CASSPTPGALSGYTF.

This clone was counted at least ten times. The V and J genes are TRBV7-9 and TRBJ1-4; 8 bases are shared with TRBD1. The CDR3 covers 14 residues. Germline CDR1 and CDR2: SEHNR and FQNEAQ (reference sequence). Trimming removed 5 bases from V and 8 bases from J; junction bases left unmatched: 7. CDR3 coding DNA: TGTGCCAGCAGCACCGGGACAGGTTGGGAAAAACTGTTTTTT. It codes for CASSTGTGWEKLFF. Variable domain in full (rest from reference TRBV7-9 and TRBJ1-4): DTGVSQNPRHKITKRGQNVTFRCDPISEHNRLYWYRQTLGQGPEFLTYFQNEAQLEKSRLLSDRFSAERPKGSFSTLEIQRTEQGDSAMYLCASSTGTGWEKLFFGSGTQLSVL.

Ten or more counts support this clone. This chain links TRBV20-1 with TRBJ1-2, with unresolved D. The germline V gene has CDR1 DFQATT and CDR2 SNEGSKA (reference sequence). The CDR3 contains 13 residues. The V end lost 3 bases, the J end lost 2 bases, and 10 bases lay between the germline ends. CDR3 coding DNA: TGCAGTGCTAGTGGCCAGGTCAACTATGGCTACACCTTC. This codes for CSASGQVNYGYTF.

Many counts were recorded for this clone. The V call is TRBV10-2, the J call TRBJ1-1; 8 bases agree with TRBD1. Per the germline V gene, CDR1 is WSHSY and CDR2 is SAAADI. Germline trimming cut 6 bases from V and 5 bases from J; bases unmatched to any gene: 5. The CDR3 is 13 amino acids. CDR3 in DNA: TGCGCCAGCAGCAAACAGGGGGAGACTGAAGCTTTCTTT. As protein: CASSKQGETEAFF.

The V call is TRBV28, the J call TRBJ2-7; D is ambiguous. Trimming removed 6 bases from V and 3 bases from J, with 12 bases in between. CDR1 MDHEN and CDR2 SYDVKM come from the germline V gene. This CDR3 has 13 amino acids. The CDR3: CASRWTDHYEQYF. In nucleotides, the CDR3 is TGTGCCAGCAGGTGGACCGATCACTACGAGCAGTACTTC.

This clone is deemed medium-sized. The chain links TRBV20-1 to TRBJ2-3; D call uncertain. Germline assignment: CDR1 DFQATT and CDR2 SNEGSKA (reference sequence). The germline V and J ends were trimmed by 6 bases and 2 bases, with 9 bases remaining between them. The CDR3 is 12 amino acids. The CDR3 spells CSAPRNTDTQYF. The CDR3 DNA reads TGCAGTGCGCCCCGAAACACAGATACGCAGTATTTT.